This entry is about one T cell receptor beta chain. Its antigen is still unknown. These data belong to a study of CD8+CD57+ T cells in acquired aplastic anemia. Genomic DNA served as template for TCR beta VDJ and CDR3 profiling. TCRdb re-called the reads through MiXCR, storing one row per CDR3 protein. The sample holds approximately 45,000 distinct CDR3 sequences; roughly 69% are singletons and the top ten take 30% to 40%. Notes on the study in general: In CD8+ cells, Simpson's diversity showed no significant difference between patients and controls. Patients and controls shared under 30 CD8+ CDR3 sequences, highly expressed in patients.

Looked up from germline, CDR1 is SEHNR and CDR2 is FQNEAQ (reference sequence). This CDR3 contains 12 residues. Trimming cost V 8 bases and J 2 bases, with 9 bases left between them. The material sequenced was sorted CD4+, CD8+, or CD8+CD57+ T cells (not recorded which) from PBMCs. The V gene is TRBV7-9, the J gene TRBJ2-5; weak D call: TRBD2 (6 bases). This TCR derives from a human donor in good health, serving as a control. CDR3 nucleotides: TGTGCCAGCGGGGGGACTCAAGAGACCCAGTACTTC. Protein product: CASGGTQETQYF.